Included here is one TCR beta chain sequence, with context. As processed by the authors: Estimation of nucleated cell counts relied on the amplification of reference gene primers. Sequencing used immunoSEQ multiplex PCR; TCRdb keeps in-frame clones, though not all of them. That table supplies the V and J calls and clone size; D and trimming were determined from the DNA. Of 88,000 or so clones in the sample, around 79% are singletons; the top ten hold roughly 22%. Germline V gene sequence: CDR1 KGHDR, CDR2 SFDVKD. CDR3 size: 18 residues. V dropped 4 bases and J dropped 0; count of bases not matched to a gene: 8. This entry comes from a study of blood T cell repertoires in COVID-19. On the study more broadly: COVID-19 samples collected from the United States, Italy and Spain covered acute and convalescent phases. PBMCs, B-cell-depleted T cells, or T cells were the source of the cDNA or gDNA that made up the material.

The TCR sequence derives from a human donor in a cohort sampled during active COVID-19. Sequencing input: peripheral blood. The V gene is TRBV24-1, the J gene TRBJ1-6; the match to TRBD1 covers 7 bases. The CDR3 coding sequence is TGTGCCACCAGTGACAGCAACAGGGGTAGCTCCTATAATTCACCCCTCCACTTT. Encoded protein: CATSDSNRGSSYNSPLHF.